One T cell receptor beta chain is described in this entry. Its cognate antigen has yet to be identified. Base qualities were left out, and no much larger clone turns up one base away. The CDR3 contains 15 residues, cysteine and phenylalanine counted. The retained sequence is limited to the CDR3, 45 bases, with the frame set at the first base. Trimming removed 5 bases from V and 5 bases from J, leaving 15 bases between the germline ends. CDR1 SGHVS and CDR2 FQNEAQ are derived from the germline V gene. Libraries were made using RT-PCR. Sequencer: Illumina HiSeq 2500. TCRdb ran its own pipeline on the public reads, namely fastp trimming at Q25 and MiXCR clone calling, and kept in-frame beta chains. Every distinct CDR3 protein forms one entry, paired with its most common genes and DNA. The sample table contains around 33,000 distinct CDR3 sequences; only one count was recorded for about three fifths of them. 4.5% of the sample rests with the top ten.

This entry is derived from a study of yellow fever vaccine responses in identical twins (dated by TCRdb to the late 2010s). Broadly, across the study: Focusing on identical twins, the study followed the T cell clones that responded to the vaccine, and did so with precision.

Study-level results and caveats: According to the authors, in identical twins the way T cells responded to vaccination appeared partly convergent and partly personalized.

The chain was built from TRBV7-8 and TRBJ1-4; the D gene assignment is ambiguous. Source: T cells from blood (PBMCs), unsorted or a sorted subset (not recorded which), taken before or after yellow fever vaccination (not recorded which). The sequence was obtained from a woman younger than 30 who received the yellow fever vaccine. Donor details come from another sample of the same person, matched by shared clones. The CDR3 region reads CASSRTGQINEKLFF. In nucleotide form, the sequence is TGTGCCAGCAGCCGAACCGGGCAGATAAATGAAAAACTGTTTTTT.